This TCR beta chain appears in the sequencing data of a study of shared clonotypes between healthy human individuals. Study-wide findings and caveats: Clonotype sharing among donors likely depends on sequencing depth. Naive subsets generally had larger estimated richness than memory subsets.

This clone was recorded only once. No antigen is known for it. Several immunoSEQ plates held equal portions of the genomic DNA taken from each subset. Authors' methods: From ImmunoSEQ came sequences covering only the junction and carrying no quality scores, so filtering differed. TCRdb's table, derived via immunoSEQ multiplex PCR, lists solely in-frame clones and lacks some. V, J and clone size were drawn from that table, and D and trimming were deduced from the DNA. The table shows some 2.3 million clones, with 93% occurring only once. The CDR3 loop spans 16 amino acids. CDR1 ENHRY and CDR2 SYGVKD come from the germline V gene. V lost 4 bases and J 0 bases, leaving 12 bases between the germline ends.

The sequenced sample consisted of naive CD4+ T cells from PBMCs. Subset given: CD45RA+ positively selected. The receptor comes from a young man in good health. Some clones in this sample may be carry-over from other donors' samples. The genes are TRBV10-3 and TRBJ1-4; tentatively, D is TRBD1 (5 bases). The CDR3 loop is CAISAGGTATNEKLFF. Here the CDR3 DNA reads TGTGCCATCAGTGCTGGAGGGACTGCAACTAATGAAAAACTGTTTTTT.